A single TCR beta chain is shown here with its context. Its cognate antigen is unknown. TCRdb's copy holds only in-frame clones and misses some; the assay was immunoSEQ multiplex PCR. The table shows approximately 37,000 clones, with 73% occurring only once. These data come from a study of vaccination effects on CD4 cells after COVID-19. Sequencing in the ViraFEST assay came after antigen-specific CD4+ T cells had been expanded with viral peptide pools, which were used to stimulate PBMC. A roughly 10-day culture period preceded the isolation of CD4+ T cells. It was between March and December 2020 that the person had a SARS-CoV-2 infection confirmed by PCR. Broader study findings: Relatively few convalescent patients took part in the study, which had no early post-infection timepoints.

This TCR was sampled from a human donor who had a prior SARS-CoV-2 infection. The material sequenced was CD4+ T cells from PBMCs cultured with a peptide pool, taken before COVID-19 vaccination.

The CDR3 DNA reads TGTGCCAGCAGCTTAGTCCCAGCTCCGAACATTCAGTACTTC. Translating it yields CASSLVPAPNIQYF. V is TRBV7-2 and J is TRBJ2-4; no definite D call. The germline gives CDR1 SGHTA, CDR2 FQGNSA. With 1 base removed from V and 7 bases from J, the gap between germline ends came to 11 bases. CDR3 length: 14 residues.